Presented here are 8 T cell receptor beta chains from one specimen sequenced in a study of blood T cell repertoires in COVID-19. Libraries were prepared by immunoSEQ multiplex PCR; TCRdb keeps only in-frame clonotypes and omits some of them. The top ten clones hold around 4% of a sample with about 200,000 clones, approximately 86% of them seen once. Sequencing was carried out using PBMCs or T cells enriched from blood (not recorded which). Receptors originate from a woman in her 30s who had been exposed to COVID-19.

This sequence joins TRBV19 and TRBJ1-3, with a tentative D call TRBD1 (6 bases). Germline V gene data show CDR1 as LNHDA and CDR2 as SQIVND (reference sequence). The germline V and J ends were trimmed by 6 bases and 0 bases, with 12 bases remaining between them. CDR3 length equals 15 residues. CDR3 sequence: CASRYRASSGNTIYF. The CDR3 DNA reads TGTGCCAGTAGGTACAGGGCCAGCTCTGGAAACACCATATATTTT.

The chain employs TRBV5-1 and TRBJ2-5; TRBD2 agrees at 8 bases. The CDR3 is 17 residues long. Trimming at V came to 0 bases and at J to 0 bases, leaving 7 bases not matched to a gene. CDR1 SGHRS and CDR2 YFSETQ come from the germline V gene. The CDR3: CASSLAGSGVHQETQYF. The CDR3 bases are TGCGCCAGCAGCTTGGCCGGTAGCGGGGTGCACCAAGAGACCCAGTACTTC.

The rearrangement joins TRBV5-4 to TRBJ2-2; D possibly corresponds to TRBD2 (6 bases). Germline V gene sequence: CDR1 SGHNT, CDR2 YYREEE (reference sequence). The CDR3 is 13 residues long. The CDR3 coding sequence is TGTGCGACAGACAAGGGAGGAACCGGGGAGCTGTTTTTT. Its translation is CATDKGGTGELFF.

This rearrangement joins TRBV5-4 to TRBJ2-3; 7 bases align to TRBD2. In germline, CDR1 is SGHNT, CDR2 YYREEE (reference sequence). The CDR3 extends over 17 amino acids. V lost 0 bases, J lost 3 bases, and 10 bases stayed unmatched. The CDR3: CASSLVPAGMVTDTQYF. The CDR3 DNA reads TGTGCCAGCAGCTTGGTCCCAGCGGGGATGGTAACAGATACGCAGTATTTT.

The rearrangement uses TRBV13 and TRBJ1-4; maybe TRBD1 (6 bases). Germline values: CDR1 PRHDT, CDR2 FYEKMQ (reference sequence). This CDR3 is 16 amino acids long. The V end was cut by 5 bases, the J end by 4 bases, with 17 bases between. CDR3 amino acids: CASSPRTGSGNEKLFF. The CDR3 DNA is TGTGCCAGCAGCCCGCGAACAGGGTCGGGTAATGAAAAACTGTTTTTT.

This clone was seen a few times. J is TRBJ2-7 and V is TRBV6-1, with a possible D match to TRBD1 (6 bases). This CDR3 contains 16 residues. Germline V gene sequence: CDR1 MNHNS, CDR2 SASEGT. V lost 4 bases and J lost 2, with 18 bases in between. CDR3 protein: CASSAATGWPTYEQYF. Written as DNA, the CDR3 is TGTGCCAGCAGTGCCGCAACAGGGTGGCCCACCTACGAGCAGTACTTC.

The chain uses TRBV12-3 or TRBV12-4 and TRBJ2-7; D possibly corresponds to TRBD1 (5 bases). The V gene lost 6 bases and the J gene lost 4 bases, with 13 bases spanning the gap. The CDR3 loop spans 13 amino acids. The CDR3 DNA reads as TGTGCCAGCAGCCCACCAGGGCGTTACGAGCAGTACTTC. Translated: CASSPPGRYEQYF.

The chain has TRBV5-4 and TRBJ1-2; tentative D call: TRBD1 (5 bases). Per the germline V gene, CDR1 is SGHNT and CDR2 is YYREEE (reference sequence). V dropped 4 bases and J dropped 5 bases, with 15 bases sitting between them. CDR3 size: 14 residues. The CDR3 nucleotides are TGTGCCAGCAGCGCCACGACAGAAGATTATGGCTACACCTTC. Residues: CASSATTEDYGYTF.